The next 28 T cell receptor beta chains were all read from a single sample in a study of a mutant IDH1 vaccine in newly diagnosed glioma. The antigens these receptors bind are not known. Time point noted: week 35, safety follow-up. Doses of 300 ug of mutant IDH1 20-mer peptide were given with topical imiquimod. The data were produced by immunoSEQ multiplex PCR, yet TCRdb's version contains in-frame clones alone and is incomplete. This sample carries some 42,000 clones, about 83% of them seen once, and the ten largest clones take 4.5% to 5.5%. The starting material was PBMCs, obtained from a glioma patient whose treatment included an IDH1 peptide vaccine. The receptors shown here come from a woman in her 50s with glioma.

The chain recombines TRBV7-2 with TRBJ1-2; no clear D gene. Per germline, CDR1 SGHTA and CDR2 FQGNSA. This CDR3 is built from 12 residues. V lost 2 bases and J 6 bases, leaving 7 bases between the germline ends. CDR3 amino acids: CASSLFKDGYTF. The CDR3 DNA is TGTGCCAGCAGCTTATTTAAAGATGGCTACACCTTC.

The rearrangement links TRBV9 to TRBJ2-2; D is undetermined. The CDR3 is made up of 15 amino acids. Trimming stripped 0 bases from V and 4 bases from J, with 10 bases between. CDR1 SGDLS and CDR2 YYNGEE come from the germline V gene. In DNA, the CDR3 is TGTGCCAGCAGCGTAGAAGGGTTATCCACCGGGGAGCTGTTTTTT. This codes for CASSVEGLSTGELFF.

CDR3 sequence: CASSQADRENSPLHF. CDR3 bases: TGCGCCAGCAGCCAGGCAGACAGGGAAAATTCACCCCTCCACTTT. This chain uses TRBV4-1 with TRBJ1-6; 7 nucleotides match TRBD1. The CDR3 contains 15 residues. Germline V gene lookup returns CDR1 MGHRA and CDR2 YSYEKL. V was pared by 3 bases and J by 7 bases, with 6 bases of the junction left unmatched.

This clone was detected a few times. The V gene is TRBV7-2, the J gene TRBJ1-1; 8 bases agree with TRBD1. Germline V lookup: CDR1 SGHTA, CDR2 FQGNSA. This CDR3 has 14 amino acids. V lost 5 bases to trimming and J lost 4 bases; unmatched junction nucleotides: 6. The CDR3 spells CASSGSGGITEAFF. The CDR3 coding sequence is TGTGCCAGCAGCGGCTCAGGGGGCATCACTGAAGCTTTCTTT.

In its sample, this clone was seen a few times. The V call is TRBV7-2, the J call TRBJ1-2; D unresolved. Trimming stripped 1 base from V and 4 bases from J, with 4 bases between. Germline V CDR1 and CDR2: SGHTA, FQGNSA. This CDR3 comprises 12 residues. The CDR3 sequence: CASSLDGYGYTF. CDR3 sequence (DNA): TGTGCCAGCAGCTTAGACGGCTATGGCTACACCTTC.

The chain carries TRBV6-6 and TRBJ1-1; 8 nucleotides match TRBD1. Germline CDR1 MNHNY, CDR2 SVGAGI (reference sequence). This CDR3 is built from 16 residues. The junction had 10 bases not matched to a gene; V was cut back by 6 bases and J by 1 base. CDR3 region: CASSPGATGANTEAFF. CDR3 nucleotide sequence: TGTGCCAGCAGCCCCGGGGCGACAGGGGCGAACACTGAAGCTTTCTTT.

The genes are TRBV2 and TRBJ1-2, with TRBD1 identical over 8 bases. The CDR3 spans 14 residues. Trimming removed 4 bases from V and 3 bases from J; junction bases left unmatched: 4. CDR1 and CDR2 (germline): SNHLY, FYNNEI. CDR3 in amino acids: CASSGTGPDYGYTF. The CDR3 DNA is TGTGCCAGCAGTGGGACAGGGCCCGACTATGGCTACACCTTC.

The chain has TRBV27 and TRBJ2-5, with no clear D. Trimming cost V 5 bases and J 4 bases, with 11 bases left between them. This CDR3 region has 13 residues. Germline V lookup: CDR1 MNHEY, CDR2 SMNVEV (reference sequence). This CDR3 is CASSMMFGETQYF. CDR3 sequence (DNA): TGTGCCAGCAGTATGATGTTTGGAGAGACCCAGTACTTC.

This chain joins TRBV20-1 and TRBJ2-7; 7 nucleotides match TRBD1. Germline loops: CDR1 DFQATT, CDR2 SNEGSKA (reference sequence). The CDR3 loop spans 11 amino acids. The trim removed 6 bases at V and 6 bases at J, leaving 5 bases unmatched. CDR3 in amino acids: CSAATGVEQYF. DNA of the CDR3: TGCAGTGCCGCTACAGGGGTCGAGCAGTACTTC.

The chain links TRBV6-4 to TRBJ1-1; D gene unclear. Deletions cut 3 bases from V and 3 bases from J, with 8 bases between. CDR3 length equals 13 residues. Germline loops: CDR1 MRHNA, CDR2 SNTAGT. The CDR3: CASSERSDTEAFF. The CDR3 DNA sequence: TGTGCCAGCAGTGAACGTTCGGACACTGAAGCTTTCTTT.

The chain carries TRBV25-1 and TRBJ2-7, with 7 nucleotides matching TRBD2. J lost 0 bases, V lost 4 bases, and 3 bases had no gene match. The CDR3 runs 14 residues. Germline values: CDR1 MGHDK, CDR2 SYGVNS. The CDR3 DNA reads TGTGCCAGCAGTGTGGGGGGGTTCTCCTACGAGCAGTACTTC. It yields the protein CASSVGGFSYEQYF.

V gene TRBV27 combines with J gene TRBJ1-1; D gene unclear. The CDR3 runs to 15 residues. The germline CDR1 and CDR2 sequences are MNHEY and SMNVEV (reference sequence). Trimming cost V 2 bases and J 6 bases, with 16 bases left between them. CDR3 loop: CASSLSPRVGAEAFF. Written as DNA, the CDR3 is TGTGCCAGCAGTTTAAGCCCTAGGGTAGGAGCTGAAGCTTTCTTT.

The rearrangement links TRBV5-1 to TRBJ2-2; 7 nucleotides line up with TRBD1. This CDR3 spans 15 amino acids. Germline assignment: CDR1 SGHRS and CDR2 YFSETQ. J was trimmed by 4 bases and V by 0 bases; bases with no gene match: 3. CDR3 amino acids: CASSLGDRVTGELFF. The DNA of the CDR3 is TGCGCCAGCAGCTTGGGGGACAGAGTCACCGGGGAGCTGTTTTTT.

The chain carries TRBV18 and TRBJ2-1; D gene uncertain. Germline CDR1 KGHSH, CDR2 LQKENI. The CDR3 runs 12 residues. Trimming cost V 1 base and J 7 bases, with 5 bases left between them. CDR3 in amino acids: CASSPLANEQFF. The CDR3 DNA sequence: TGTGCCAGCTCACCACTGGCAAATGAGCAGTTCTTC.

The rearrangement joins TRBV5-1 to TRBJ2-1; no reliable D call. Germline V gene data show CDR1 as SGHRS and CDR2 as YFSETQ. Trimming pared 2 bases from V and 5 bases from J, leaving 5 bases between. The CDR3 runs to 12 residues. DNA for the CDR3: TGCGCCAGCAGCTTAACACACAATGAGCAGTTCTTC. Amino acids: CASSLTHNEQFF.

V usage is TRBV9 and J usage is TRBJ2-3; possible D gene TRBD2, 5 bases. Germline V gene lookup returns CDR1 SGDLS and CDR2 YYNGEE. This CDR3 spans 13 amino acids. The V and J ends lost 2 bases and 4 bases respectively, with 8 bases between them. This CDR3 reads CASSVEGADTQYF. CDR3 in DNA: TGTGCCAGCAGCGTCGAGGGTGCAGATACGCAGTATTTT. Variable domain in full (rest from reference TRBV9 and TRBJ2-3): DSGVTQTPKHLITATGQRVTLRCSPRSGDLSVYWYQQSLDQGLQFLIQYYNGEERAKGNILERFSAQQFPDLHSELNLSSLELGDSALYFCASSVEGADTQYFGPGTRLTVL.

This clone appeared a few times. V usage is TRBV19 and J usage is TRBJ1-4; 7 bases line up with TRBD1. CDR3 length: 16 residues. Unmatched junction bases numbered 11, after V lost 5 bases and J lost 5 bases. CDR1 is LNHDA and CDR2 is SQIVND in the germline V gene (reference sequence). The CDR3 reads CASSPPPGQRNEKLFF. The DNA of the CDR3 is TGTGCCAGTAGTCCTCCACCGGGACAGAGGAATGAAAAACTGTTTTTT. Together with reference TRBV19 and TRBJ1-4, the CDR3 gives the full variable domain: DGGITQSPKYLFRKEGQNVTLSCEQNLNHDAMYWYRQDPGQGLRLIYYSQIVNDFQKGDIAEGYSVSREKKESFPLTVTSAQKNPTAFYLCASSPPPGQRNEKLFFGSGTQLSVL.

The chain combines TRBV5-1 with TRBJ1-5; no reliable D call. Germline CDR1 reads SGHRS; CDR2 reads YFSETQ. V shed 0 bases and J shed 1 base, with 11 bases lying between them. The CDR3 totals 16 residues. The CDR3: CASSLEGSSSNQPQHF. The CDR3 DNA is TGCGCCAGCAGCTTGGAAGGCAGTTCGAGCAATCAGCCCCAGCATTTT.

The V and J genes are TRBV27 and TRBJ2-5; TRBD1 aligns across 9 bases. The CDR3 spans 13 residues. After removal of 8 bases from V and 1 base from J, the junction contained 2 bases not matched to a gene. CDR1 is MNHEY and CDR2 is SMNVEV in the germline V gene (reference sequence). CDR3 bases: TGTGCCAGCGGACAGGGGATCCAAGAGACCCAGTACTTC. It encodes CASGQGIQETQYF.

This clone has only one observation. The chain links TRBV30 to TRBJ1-1; weak D call: TRBD1 (6 bases). In germline, CDR1 is GTSNPN, CDR2 SVGIG (reference sequence). The CDR3 has 13 residues. Trimming stripped 3 bases from V and 4 bases from J, with 12 bases between. The CDR3 DNA reads TGTGCCTGGAGAGGGGGGCCGGGCACTGAAGCTTTCTTT. Translated: CAWRGGPGTEAFF.

This clone was seen a few times. One junction end does not reproduce the germline sequence, and a read error may be involved. This chain uses TRBV6-5 with TRBJ1-2; 10 positions agree with TRBD1. The CDR3 is 15 amino acids. CDR1 and CDR2 from the germline V gene are MNHEY and SVGAGI. For the CDR3, the DNA is TGTGCCAGTAGTTTATGGGGACAGGGGAACTATGGCTACACCTTC. This gives the protein CASSLWGQGNYGYTF.

The chain has TRBV4-1 and TRBJ2-7; D might be TRBD2 (6 bases). Trimming took off 0 bases at V and 3 bases at J, with 15 bases between the two ends. This CDR3 has 16 residues. The germline V gene encodes CDR1 MGHRA and CDR2 YSYEKL. In DNA form, the CDR3 reads TGCGCCAGCAGCCAAGACTGGACGGGGGTTCGCTACGAGCAGTACTTC. Residues: CASSQDWTGVRYEQYF.

Sample share makes this clone medium-sized. The chain recombines TRBV6-4 with TRBJ2-3; maybe TRBD1 (6 bases). This CDR3 has 15 residues. Germline assignment: CDR1 MRHNA and CDR2 SNTAGT. The germline V and J ends were trimmed by 2 bases and 1 base, with 10 bases remaining between them. DNA for the CDR3: TGTGCCAGCAGTGACGGGGCAGGGGGCACAGATACGCAGTATTTT. Protein: CASSDGAGGTDTQYF.

V usage is TRBV27 and J usage is TRBJ1-4; D is perhaps TRBD1 (5 bases). CDR1 and CDR2 (germline): MNHEY, SMNVEV (reference sequence). V lost 3 bases and J 8 bases, leaving 13 bases between the germline ends. This CDR3 is built from 14 residues. The CDR3 region has the DNA TGTGCCAGCAGTTTTAATCCGTCAGGGGAAAAACTGTTTTTT. It is translated as CASSFNPSGEKLFF.

The chain has TRBV7-6 and TRBJ1-3, with D tentatively TRBD1 (6 bases). The germline V gene encodes CDR1 SGHVS and CDR2 FNYEAQ. Trimming removed 5 bases at V and 3 bases at J, with 26 bases between. The CDR3 contains 19 residues. This CDR3 is CASSLAGGAPGINGNTIYF. In DNA form, the CDR3 reads TGTGCCAGCAGCCTCGCCGGGGGGGCCCCAGGAATCAATGGAAACACCATATATTTT.

This clone was picked up one time. This chain joins TRBV2 and TRBJ2-3, with D maybe TRBD1 (6 bases). Germline loops: CDR1 SNHLY, CDR2 FYNNEI. This CDR3 is 15 amino acids long. V was clipped by 1 base and J by 2 bases, with 10 bases between them. The CDR3: CASSEDRELTDTQYF. The CDR3 DNA is TGTGCCAGCAGTGAAGACAGGGAACTCACAGATACGCAGTATTTT.

The J gene is TRBJ1-2, the V gene TRBV19; the D gene is possibly TRBD1 (6 bases). Trimming cost V 3 bases and J 8 bases, with 16 bases left between them. The length of the CDR3 is 14 residues. Per the germline V gene, CDR1 is LNHDA and CDR2 is SQIVND (reference sequence). This chain's CDR3 is CASSILGHLPGYTF. Here the CDR3 DNA reads TGTGCCAGTAGTATTTTGGGACACCTACCCGGCTACACCTTC. Filled out from reference TRBV19 and TRBJ1-2, the complete variable domain reads DGGITQSPKYLFRKEGQNVTLSCEQNLNHDAMYWYRQDPGQGLRLIYYSQIVNDFQKGDIAEGYSVSREKKESFPLTVTSAQKNPTAFYLCASSILGHLPGYTFGSGTRLTVV.

The rearrangement links TRBV19 to TRBJ2-2; 7 bases agree with TRBD1. CDR1 LNHDA and CDR2 SQIVND come from the germline V gene (reference sequence). V was clipped by 5 bases and J by 4 bases; unmatched bases: 1. CDR3 size: 13 residues. DNA of the CDR3: TGTGCCAGTAGTGCAGGGGGCACCGGGGAGCTGTTTTTT. Translation: CASSAGGTGELFF.